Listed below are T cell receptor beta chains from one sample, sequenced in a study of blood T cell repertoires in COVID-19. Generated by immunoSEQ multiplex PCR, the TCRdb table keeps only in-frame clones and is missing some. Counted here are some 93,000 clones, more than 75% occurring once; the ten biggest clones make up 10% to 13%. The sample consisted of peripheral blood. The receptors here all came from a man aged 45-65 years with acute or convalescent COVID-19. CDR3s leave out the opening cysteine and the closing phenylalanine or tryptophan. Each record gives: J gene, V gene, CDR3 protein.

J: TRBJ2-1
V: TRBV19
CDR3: ASSPRRQAYNEQF

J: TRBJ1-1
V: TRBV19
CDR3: ASSRPGQGATEAF

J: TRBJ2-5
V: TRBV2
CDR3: ASSEAFGETQETQY

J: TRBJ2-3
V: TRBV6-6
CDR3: ASSPYSSGAQGITQY

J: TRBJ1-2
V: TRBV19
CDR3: ASSPKVQANYGYT

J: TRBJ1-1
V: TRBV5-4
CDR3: ASSLWGNREAF

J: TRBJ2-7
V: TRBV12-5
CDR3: ASGLVTGPQWYEQY

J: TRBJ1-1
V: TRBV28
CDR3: ASSSPRGPMNTEAF

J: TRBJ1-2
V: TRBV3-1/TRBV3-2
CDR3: ASSQSFAGYGYT

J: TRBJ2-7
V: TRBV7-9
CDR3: ASRQTGEVIYEQY

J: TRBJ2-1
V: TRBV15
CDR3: ATSRDPSGSVSEQF

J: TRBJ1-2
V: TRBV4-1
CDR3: ASSVRRDSAYGYT

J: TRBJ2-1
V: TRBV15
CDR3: ATSRGERVAYNEQF

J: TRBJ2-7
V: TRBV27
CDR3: ASSPTGQGRPYEQY

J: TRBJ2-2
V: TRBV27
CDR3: ASSFLAATGELF

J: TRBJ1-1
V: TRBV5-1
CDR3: ASSLAGGLNTEAF

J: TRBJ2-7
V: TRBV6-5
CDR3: ASSQLRGYGEQY

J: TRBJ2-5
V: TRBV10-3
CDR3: AISGGLAAGQETQY

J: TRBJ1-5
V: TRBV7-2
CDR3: ASSLLLGGGQPQH

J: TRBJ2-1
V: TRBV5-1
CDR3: ASSFARGFNEQF